The 20 T cell receptor beta chains below were found in one sample sequenced in a study of stem cell transplantation in POMP-related autoinflammatory disease. Using immunoSEQ multiplex PCR, the repertoire was profiled, and TCRdb retains in-frame clones only, with some absent. The table records more than 8,500 clones, around 79% of them present only once. Material: CD4+ T cells from PBMCs, obtained after stem cell transplantation. These TCRs come from a human patient with POMP-related autoinflammation and immune dysregulation (PRAID). The graft donor may be the source of some T cells.

This clone was seen only a few times. CDR3 DNA: TGTGCCAGCAGTCCCTCAGGCCCGGCCGGGCGAGCTTTCTTT. This codes for CASSPSGPAGRAFF. V gene TRBV6-6 combines with J gene TRBJ1-1; D remains unclear. The CDR3 runs 14 residues. Germline assignment: CDR1 MNHNY and CDR2 SVGAGI (reference sequence). Trimming shortened V by 5 bases and J by 10 bases, and 20 bases separated the two germline ends.

Comment on this clone: The sample holds other DNA sequences that translate to the same CDR3. The chain recombines TRBV14 with TRBJ2-5; D call uncertain. The V gene lost 0 bases and the J gene lost 5 bases, with 4 bases spanning the gap. Germline CDR1 SGHDN, CDR2 FVKESK. This CDR3 contains 12 residues. Here the CDR3 DNA reads TGTGCCAGCAGCCAAGAAGGGGAGACCCAGTACTTC. This translates into CASSQEGETQYF. Full variable domain (rest looked up from reference TRBV14 and TRBJ2-5): EAGVTQFPSHSVIEKGQTVTLRCDPISGHDNLYWYRRVMGKEIKFLLHFVKESKQDESGMPNNRFLAERTGGTYSTLKVQPAELEDSGVYFCASSQEGETQYFGPGTRLLVL.

The chain couples TRBV6-5 to TRBJ2-2, with D possibly matching TRBD1 (6 bases). Germline V gives CDR1 MNHEY, CDR2 SVGAGI. The CDR3 sequence is 14 residues long. With 7 bases removed from V and 6 bases from J, the gap between germline ends came to 15 bases. The CDR3 sequence: CASTDSTNPGELFF. Written as DNA, the CDR3 is TGTGCCAGCACGGACAGCACCAACCCCGGGGAGCTGTTTTTT.

This chain connects TRBV9 to TRBJ1-5, with D unresolved. CDR3 length: 13 amino acids. Trimming pared 3 bases from V and 1 base from J, leaving 5 bases between. Looked up from germline, CDR1 is SGDLS and CDR2 is YYNGEE. The CDR3 protein is CASSGLSNQPQHF. As DNA, the CDR3 is TGTGCCAGCAGCGGGCTCAGCAATCAGCCCCAGCATTTT. Full variable domain (rest looked up from reference TRBV9 and TRBJ1-5): DSGVTQTPKHLITATGQRVTLRCSPRSGDLSVYWYQQSLDQGLQFLIQYYNGEERAKGNILERFSAQQFPDLHSELNLSSLELGDSALYFCASSGLSNQPQHFGDGTRLSIL.

The V gene is TRBV14, the J gene TRBJ1-1; no definite D call. The V end lost 1 base, the J end lost 1 base, and 10 bases lay between the germline ends. Germline V gene sequence: CDR1 SGHDN, CDR2 FVKESK. The CDR3 loop spans 15 amino acids. The CDR3: CASSQVKGTNTEAFF. The CDR3 DNA reads TGTGCCAGCAGCCAAGTAAAGGGTACGAACACTGAAGCTTTCTTT.

In this sample, this clone turned up a few times. The V and J genes are TRBV28 and TRBJ2-2, with 9 bases fitting TRBD2. V dropped 1 base and J dropped 2; count of bases not matched to a gene: 8. The CDR3 covers 18 residues. Germline values: CDR1 MDHEN, CDR2 SYDVKM. This CDR3 is CASSLLGGTSRNTGELFF. The CDR3 coding sequence is TGTGCCAGCAGTTTATTGGGGGGGACTAGCAGAAACACCGGGGAGCTGTTTTTT.

The CDR3 sequence: CASGLWTSGRIHEQFF. The CDR3 DNA sequence: TGTGCTAGTGGTCTCTGGACTAGCGGGAGAATCCATGAGCAGTTCTTC. The V call is TRBV12-5, the J call TRBJ2-1, with 13 positions matching TRBD2. V was pared by 5 bases and J by 8 bases, with 9 bases of the junction left unmatched. From germline, CDR1 is LGHNT and CDR2 FRNRAP. This CDR3 region has 16 residues.

The genes are TRBV7-9 and TRBJ1-1; D may be TRBD1 (5 bases). Germline V gives CDR1 SEHNR, CDR2 FQNEAQ (reference sequence). Trimming cost V 9 bases and J 3 bases, with 20 bases left between them. This CDR3 is built from 15 residues. CDR3 amino acids: CASLLGGGTYTEAFF. CDR3 nucleotide sequence: TGTGCCAGTCTACTGGGCGGGGGTACTTACACTGAAGCTTTCTTT.

The genes are TRBV2 and TRBJ1-1; D is perhaps TRBD1 (5 bases). This CDR3 region has 15 residues. CDR1 and CDR2 (germline): SNHLY, FYNNEI. The V end lost 0 bases, the J end lost 6 bases, and 14 bases lay between the germline ends. The CDR3 DNA is TGTGCCAGCAGTGAAGCTATCGGGACTGCCCCTGAAGCTTTCTTT. This gives the protein CASSEAIGTAPEAFF.

J is TRBJ2-3 and V is TRBV3-1 (or the pseudogene TRBV3-2); perhaps TRBD2 as D (5 bases). The germline gives CDR1 LGHDT, CDR2 YNNKEL (reference sequence). V lost 3 bases and J 1 base, leaving 14 bases between the germline ends. The CDR3 spans 16 residues. In DNA form, the CDR3 reads TGTGCCAGCAGCCAGATGGGAATTAGCGGCACAGATACGCAGTATTTT. It encodes CASSQMGISGTDTQYF.

V gene TRBV6-5 combines with J gene TRBJ1-6, with D uncertain. The V end lost 7 bases, the J end lost 5 bases, and 9 bases lay between the germline ends. The CDR3 extends over 13 amino acids. CDR1 is MNHEY, CDR2 SVGAGI, per germline. As DNA, the CDR3 is TGTGCCAGCACAGAGTCCAATAATTCACCCCTCCACTTT. Encoded protein: CASTESNNSPLHF.

V and J are TRBV24-1 and TRBJ1-1; unclear D gene. Trimming stripped 4 bases from V and 3 bases from J, with 8 bases between. In germline, CDR1 is KGHDR, CDR2 SFDVKD. The CDR3 length is 13 residues. CDR3 loop: CATSDPRHTEAFF. The CDR3 DNA sequence: TGTGCCACCAGTGACCCTCGGCACACTGAAGCTTTCTTT.

The chain has TRBV15 and TRBJ1-2, with D hard to call. This CDR3 spans 13 amino acids. In germline, CDR1 is LNHNV, CDR2 YYDKDF (reference sequence). Trimming shortened V by 0 bases and J by 3 bases, and 5 bases separated the two germline ends. The CDR3 DNA sequence: TGTGCCACCAGCAGAGAACAGTACTATGGCTACACCTTC. Its protein product is CATSREQYYGYTF.

V gene TRBV6-5 combines with J gene TRBJ2-7; D is perhaps TRBD1 (6 bases). CDR1 is MNHEY, CDR2 SVGAGI, per germline. V was pared by 2 bases and J by 2 bases, with 16 bases between. This CDR3 has 16 residues. The CDR3: CASSYQTTGLTYEQYF. The CDR3, as DNA: TGTGCCAGCAGTTACCAGACGACAGGTTTGACCTACGAGCAGTACTTC.

The CDR3: CATSVGGGSNQPQHF. The CDR3 region has the DNA TGTGCCACCAGTGTAGGCGGAGGAAGCAATCAGCCCCAGCATTTT. The J gene is TRBJ1-5, the V gene TRBV24-1, with D unresolved. Germline-derived CDR1 and CDR2 are KGHDR and SFDVKD. This CDR3 has 15 residues. V lost 5 bases and J lost 1, with 11 bases in between.

The rearrangement links TRBV6-6 to TRBJ1-2; possible D gene TRBD1, 5 bases. This CDR3 region has 14 residues. Germline V gene data show CDR1 as MNHNY and CDR2 as SVGAGI (reference sequence). Trimming took 6 bases from V and 5 from J, leaving 16 bases between them. The CDR3 sequence: CASSDRGRSYGYTF. The CDR3 DNA reads as TGTGCCAGCAGCGACCGGGGACGTTCGTATGGCTACACCTTC.

The chain carries TRBV7-3 and TRBJ2-1, with 7 bases lining up with TRBD1. The CDR3 is made up of 16 amino acids. The V gene's germline CDR1 is SGHTA and CDR2 FQGTGA. V dropped 5 bases and J dropped 4; count of bases not matched to a gene: 11. CDR3 sequence reads: CASSDDRVGTYNEQFF. For the CDR3, the DNA is TGTGCCAGCAGCGACGACAGGGTGGGAACATACAATGAGCAGTTCTTC.

The chain has TRBV30 and TRBJ2-5; 11 nucleotides match TRBD2. The V gene end was trimmed by 8 bases and the J gene end by 2 bases; junction bases not matched to a gene: 7. CDR1 and CDR2 from the germline V gene are GTSNPN and SVGIG (reference sequence). The CDR3 is 14 residues long. In DNA form, the CDR3 reads TGTGCCGCCACGACTAGCGGGGTACAAGAGACCCAGTACTTC. Encoded protein: CAATTSGVQETQYF.

This chain links TRBV24-1 with TRBJ2-1, with TRBD2 as a possible D gene (6 bases). Per the germline V gene, CDR1 is KGHDR and CDR2 is SFDVKD. V was trimmed by 3 bases and J by 7 bases, leaving 15 bases between them. This CDR3 contains 15 residues. CDR3 amino acids: CATSDPGPGRNEQFF. CDR3 bases: TGTGCCACCAGTGATCCTGGCCCGGGGAGGAATGAGCAGTTCTTC.

The rearrangement joins TRBV18 to TRBJ2-7; either TRBD1 or TRBD2 may fit D (6 bases each). Germline V lookup: CDR1 KGHSH, CDR2 LQKENI. V was trimmed by 6 bases and J by 1 base, leaving 25 bases between them. This CDR3 has 18 residues. The CDR3 is CASSLGGLGRRPSYEQYF. CDR3 nucleotide sequence: TGTGCCAGCTCGCTCGGGGGCTTGGGGCGCCGACCGTCCTACGAGCAGTACTTC.